Listed below are T cell receptor beta chains from one sample, sequenced in a study of cytomegalovirus exposure and HLA in healthy donors. Assay: immunoSEQ multiplex PCR; the TCRdb copy retains only in-frame clones and omits some. The table lists about 120,000 clones, roughly 75% of them singletons. Sequencing input: PBMCs. These receptors came from a man aged 25 to 45 in good health and CMV-seropositive. Both conserved end residues are part of each CDR3. Each record gives: D gene, J gene, V gene, CDR3 protein. D genes are given only for firm matches.

NA TRBJ2-5 TRBV30 CAWGDGQETQYF
NA TRBJ1-2 TRBV19 CASSLGGQGYTF
NA TRBJ1-1 TRBV11-2 CASSLKSEAFF
NA TRBJ2-3 TRBV6-5 CAARGSTDTQYF
NA TRBJ2-7 TRBV30 CAWTGNSYEQYF
TRBD1 TRBJ1-5 TRBV27 CASSRRGRQPQHF
TRBD2 TRBJ2-1 TRBV7-3 CASSLNSRREVDEQFF
NA TRBJ2-3 TRBV7-2 CASSLYARQLVRTDTQYF
NA TRBJ2-3 TRBV29-1 CSVVLSDTQYF
NA TRBJ2-1 TRBV4-1 CASSPEGGRGRGGDEQFF
NA TRBJ2-7 TRBV6-5 CASSYRGQTYEQYF
NA TRBJ1-1 TRBV27 CASSLAAGMNTEAFF
TRBD1 TRBJ2-7 TRBV7-9 CASSPPGTGKNEQYF
TRBD2 TRBJ2-1 TRBV6-1 CASIAGAYNEQFF
TRBD2 TRBJ2-7 TRBV4-1 CASSQATSGSYEQYF
TRBD2 TRBJ2-3 TRBV6-5 CASSSTTSSYTDTQYF
TRBD1 TRBJ2-2 TRBV9 CASSARDRGGGELFF
TRBD1 TRBJ2-7 TRBV10-2 CASSGPITGAYEQYF
TRBD2 TRBJ2-1 TRBV6-5 CASSYSLAGGEQFF
TRBD2 TRBJ2-1 TRBV29-1 CSVDPGGGYNEQFF
TRBD2 TRBJ2-3 TRBV10-3 CAISDGLDSTDTQYF
NA TRBJ2-7 TRBV7-8 CASSLENRVPYYEQYF